These T cell receptor beta chains were read from a single sample in a study of CD8+ T cells in alopecia areata. The protocol was immunoSEQ multiplex PCR, while the TCRdb copy is restricted to in-frame clones and leaves out a portion. Of approximately 200,000 clones in the sample, more than 55% were seen once. The specimen was CD4+ T cells sorted from blood, collected at week 4, from a patient treated with tofacitinib. The receptors shown here come from a human donor with alopecia areata. Both conserved end residues are part of each CDR3. The order of the fields is clone size, V gene, D gene, J gene, CDR3 DNA, CDR3 protein. A D gene is named only where the DNA matches it firmly. A row's size may be missing; if present it is once, few, many or a size class.

abundance: .
v_gene: TRBV7-9
d_gene: TRBD2
j_gene: TRBJ2-1
CDR3nt: TGTGCCAGCAGCCCCGGACGGGGGGGCCGGAATGAGCAGTTCTTC
CDR3aa: CASSPGRGGRNEQFF

abundance: .
v_gene: TRBV6-5
d_gene: TRBD1
j_gene: TRBJ1-2
CDR3nt: TGTGCCAGCGGCCAGGGGGCTAACTATGGCTACACCTTC
CDR3aa: CASGQGANYGYTF

abundance: once
v_gene: TRBV4-1
d_gene: .
j_gene: TRBJ1-1
CDR3nt: TGCGCCAGCAGCAAAGAGTCCACCACTGAAGCTTTCTTT
CDR3aa: CASSKESTTEAFF

abundance: once
v_gene: TRBV7-2
d_gene: TRBD1
j_gene: TRBJ1-5
CDR3nt: TGTGCCAGCAGTCCAGGGGGCGGCGGACGTCAGCCCCAGCATTTT
CDR3aa: CASSPGGGGRQPQHF

abundance: .
v_gene: TRBV14
d_gene: .
j_gene: TRBJ1-1
CDR3nt: TGTGCCAGCAGCCAATTGATACAAACCGAAGCTTTCTTT
CDR3aa: CASSQLIQTEAFF

abundance: .
v_gene: TRBV28
d_gene: .
j_gene: TRBJ2-5
CDR3nt: TGTGCCAGCAGTACCCACAGGGATTGGGAGACCCAGTACTTC
CDR3aa: CASSTHRDWETQYF

abundance: .
v_gene: TRBV7-9
d_gene: .
j_gene: TRBJ1-6
CDR3nt: TGTGCCAGCAGCCCGCTTAATTCACCCCTCCACTTT
CDR3aa: CASSPLNSPLHF

abundance: .
v_gene: TRBV30
d_gene: .
j_gene: TRBJ2-2
CDR3nt: TGTGCCTGGATAGCCGCTAACACCGGGGAGCTGTTTTTT
CDR3aa: CAWIAANTGELFF

abundance: few
v_gene: TRBV30
d_gene: .
j_gene: TRBJ2-2
CDR3nt: TGTGCCTCCGGAGTACCCGGGGAGCTGTTTTTT
CDR3aa: CASGVPGELFF

abundance: few
v_gene: TRBV11-2
d_gene: .
j_gene: TRBJ2-4
CDR3nt: TGTGCCAGCAGCTTTACAGGGACGATGGGGACCAAAAACATTCAGTACTTC
CDR3aa: CASSFTGTMGTKNIQYF

abundance: few
v_gene: TRBV4-2
d_gene: TRBD1
j_gene: TRBJ1-2
CDR3nt: TGTGCCAGCAGCATTGGGACAGGGGACTATGGCTACACCTTC
CDR3aa: CASSIGTGDYGYTF

abundance: once
v_gene: TRBV5-6
d_gene: .
j_gene: TRBJ2-3
CDR3nt: TGTGCCAGCAGCTTAGCAAGCAGGTTCCTTTTACATGGCACAGATACGCAGTATTTT
CDR3aa: CASSLASRFLLHGTDTQYF

abundance: .
v_gene: TRBV7-2
d_gene: .
j_gene: TRBJ2-7
CDR3nt: TGTGCCAGCAGCTTAGGACCCGGGTTCGCCTACGAGCAGTACTTC
CDR3aa: CASSLGPGFAYEQYF

abundance: .
v_gene: TRBV6-5
d_gene: TRBD1
j_gene: TRBJ2-5
CDR3nt: TGTGCCAGCAGTTGGGACAGGCGGATGACCCAGTACTTC
CDR3aa: CASSWDRRMTQYF

abundance: .
v_gene: TRBV30
d_gene: .
j_gene: TRBJ2-2
CDR3nt: TGTGCCTGGAGTGGTAACGGGGAGCTGTTTTTT
CDR3aa: CAWSGNGELFF

abundance: few
v_gene: TRBV7-8
d_gene: .
j_gene: TRBJ2-2
CDR3nt: TGTGCCAGCAGCTCGTTAAGTGCACAGTCCACCGGGGAGCTGTTTTTT
CDR3aa: CASSSLSAQSTGELFF

abundance: .
v_gene: TRBV5-6
d_gene: .
j_gene: TRBJ2-6
CDR3nt: TGTGCCAGCAGCTTCAGTGGGGCCAACGTCCTGACTTTC
CDR3aa: CASSFSGANVLTF

abundance: .
v_gene: TRBV2
d_gene: .
j_gene: TRBJ1-1
CDR3nt: TGTGCCAGCAGTGGTCTTAACACTGAAGCTTTCTTT
CDR3aa: CASSGLNTEAFF

abundance: .
v_gene: TRBV18
d_gene: .
j_gene: TRBJ2-5
CDR3nt: TGTGCCAGCTCACCACAGGAGACCCAGTACTTC
CDR3aa: CASSPQETQYF

abundance: few
v_gene: TRBV18
d_gene: .
j_gene: TRBJ2-5
CDR3nt: TGTGCCAGCTCACGCGGACTGGAGCAAGAGACCCAGTACTTC
CDR3aa: CASSRGLEQETQYF